This entry lists 25 T cell receptor beta chains sequenced from one sample in a study of T cells in women clearing cervical HPV infection (dated by TCRdb to the late 2010s). Libraries were built with the immunoSEQ multiplex PCR assay. Imported from immuneACCESS, the table was reduced by TCRdb to in-frame sequences with V and J called. These copies leave out some clones; in studies compared against another copy, an unresolved V gene accounts for under half, and the cause of the remainder is not known. This sample's clone table shows around 39,000 clones. The top ten constitute roughly 6% of the sample. Sequenced material: blood buffy coat. These receptors all come from a woman between 18 and 75 years old with a cervical HPV16 infection that either progressed to CIN3+ or cleared (not recorded which).

Points on this clone: The junction departs from the called germline gene at one end, perhaps through a read error. The CDR3 end is not reached by the read, which stops 3 residues before it; the germline J gene fills it in. The chain employs TRBV4-2 and TRBJ2-3; 7 bases map to TRBD2. The CDR3 runs 16 residues. Germline CDR1 reads LGHNA; CDR2 reads YNFKEQ. The sequenced CDR3 bases are TGCGCCAGCAGCCAAGTCGGAGGGACTAACACAGATACG. Amino acids: CASSQVGGTNTDT. The CDR3 in its entirety is CASSQVGGTNTDTQYF.

In regard to this clone: The CDR3 goes on 3 residues after the read ends, and that part is filled in from the germline J gene. This sample includes further DNA sequences coding for the same CDR3. This chain uses TRBV30 with TRBJ1-3, with a tentative D call TRBD1 (6 bases). CDR1 is GTSNPN and CDR2 is SVGIG in the germline V gene (reference sequence). V dropped 7 bases and J dropped 0 bases, with 10 bases sitting between them. This CDR3 is 13 amino acids long. The CDR3 DNA, read in part, is TGTGCCTCCACACAGGGCTCTGGAAACACC. As protein: CASTQGSGNT. The complete CDR3 reads CASTQGSGNTIYF.

For this clone: The read finishes 3 residues shy of the CDR3 end, and the germline J gene is used to complete it. The chain recombines TRBV5-1 with TRBJ2-1; D might be TRBD1 (5 bases). The germline V and J ends were trimmed by 3 bases and 7 bases, with 17 bases remaining between them. Germline V gene lookup returns CDR1 SGHRS and CDR2 YFSETQ. This CDR3 is 15 amino acids long. The covered CDR3 bases are TGCGCCAGCAGCTCCGACTCAGGGCGGATAAATGAG. Translating gives CASSSDSGRINE. The complete CDR3 sequence is CASSSDSGRINEQFF.

As for this clone: From the germline J gene comes the end of the CDR3, since the read stops 3 residues before it. The V gene is TRBV29-1, the J gene TRBJ2-3; TRBD1 is a possible D gene (5 bases). Trimming cost V 7 bases and J 5 bases, with 13 bases left between them. The CDR3 spans 12 residues. Germline CDR1 SQVTM, CDR2 ANQGSEA. The CDR3 bases that were read are TGCAGCGCTGGCAGGGCCCAAGATACG. It encodes CSAGRAQDT. The full CDR3 protein is CSAGRAQDTQYF.

As to this clone: The read terminates 3 residues before the CDR3 end, so the remaining end is supplied by the germline J gene. The J gene is TRBJ1-2, the V gene TRBV7-9; 8 nucleotides agree with TRBD1. Trimming cost V 1 base and J 4 bases; bases outside gene matches: 2. The CDR3 consists of 14 residues. CDR1 is SEHNR, CDR2 FQNEAQ, per germline (reference sequence). This CDR3 reads CASSLGTGSYGYTF. CDR3 DNA (partial): TGTGCCAGCAGCTTAGGGACAGGGTCCTATGGC.

The CDR3 loop is CSVGPNEQFF. CDR3 DNA (partial): TGCAGTGTGGGGCCCAATGAG. This sequence joins TRBV20-1 and TRBJ2-1; possibly TRBD1 for D (5 bases). The read terminates 3 residues before the CDR3 end, so the remaining end is supplied by the germline J gene. Germline V gene data show CDR1 as DFQATT and CDR2 as SNEGSKA (reference sequence). The CDR3 covers 10 residues. With 7 bases removed from V and 6 bases from J, the gap between germline ends came to 7 bases.

Points on this clone: The CDR3 extends 3 residues past the end of the read, so its final part is completed from the germline J gene. The V and J genes are TRBV7-2 and TRBJ1-2; the D gene is possibly TRBD1 (5 bases). Germline assignment: CDR1 SGHTA and CDR2 FQGNSA. This CDR3 comprises 12 residues. Partial CDR3 DNA: TGTGCCAGCAGCGTTACAGGAAACGAC. It specifies CASSVTGND. The whole CDR3 region reads CASSVTGNDYTF.

On this clone itself: The CDR3 extends 3 residues past the end of the read, so its final part is completed from the germline J gene. The chain couples TRBV6-1 to TRBJ1-5; 8 nucleotides line up with TRBD1. CDR1 is MNHNS and CDR2 is SASEGT in the germline V gene. V gave up 3 bases and J gave up 3 bases; unmatched junction bases: 4. This CDR3 comprises 15 residues. The CDR3 bases that were read are TGTGCCAGCAGTGACTACAGGGGGATCAATCAGCCC. It specifies CASSDYRGINQP. The full-length CDR3 reads as CASSDYRGINQPQHF.

About this clone itself: The read terminates 3 residues ahead of where the CDR3 ends, so the germline J gene completes it. The chain is built from TRBV5-1 and TRBJ1-2; 7 bases fit TRBD1. Germline CDR1 reads SGHRS; CDR2 reads YFSETQ. Losses at the gene ends were 2 bases for V and 2 bases for J; bases not matched to a gene: 9. This CDR3 is 16 amino acids long. The CDR3 bases that were read are TGCGCCAGCAGCTTCCTGATCGGACAGGAGAACTATGGC. Amino acid sequence: CASSFLIGQENYG. The full CDR3 protein reads CASSFLIGQENYGYTF.

In the case of this clone: The read falls 3 residues short of the CDR3 end, and the missing part is taken from the germline J gene. The chain combines TRBV5-1 with TRBJ1-1; D uncertain. Deletions cut 0 bases from V and 2 bases from J, with 8 bases between. The CDR3 is 14 residues long. Germline V lookup: CDR1 SGHRS, CDR2 YFSETQ. The CDR3 DNA, read in part, is TGCGCCAGCAGCTTGGTATCCTTTAACACTGAA. This gives the protein CASSLVSFNTE. Given in full, the CDR3 is CASSLVSFNTEAFF.

For this clone: The read is 3 residues too short to cover the CDR3 end, so that end is filled in from the germline J gene. The genes are TRBV4-1 and TRBJ2-7; D might be TRBD1 (5 bases). Trimming pared 3 bases from V and 1 base from J, leaving 10 bases between. CDR1 and CDR2 (germline): MGHRA, YSYEKL. The CDR3 is 14 amino acids. The part of the CDR3 DNA that was read is TGCGCCAGCAGCCAGCCGACAGTATCCTACGAG. Translated, it gives CASSQPTVSYE. The full CDR3 sequence reads CASSQPTVSYEQYF.

A note on this clone: The read terminates 3 residues before the CDR3 end, so the remaining end is supplied by the germline J gene. V usage is TRBV10-3 and J usage is TRBJ1-3, with TRBD1 as a possible D gene (5 bases). Germline CDR1 ENHRY, CDR2 SYGVKD. With 3 bases removed from V and 2 bases from J, the gap between germline ends came to 14 bases. The CDR3 spans 16 residues. CDR3 DNA, as far as it was read: TGTGCCATCAGTGACTTTACGACAGAGGCTGGAAACACC. Its protein product is CAISDFTTEAGNT. From start to end, the CDR3 is CAISDFTTEAGNTIYF.

As concerns this clone: The read stops 3 residues short of the end of the CDR3; the missing end is completed from the germline J gene. This chain uses TRBV6-2 or TRBV6-3 with TRBJ2-3, with 7 positions matching TRBD1. V trimming: 2 bases; J trimming: 1 base; junction bases outside the gene matches: 3. The CDR3 is 15 amino acids. Germline lookup yields CDR1 MNHEY and CDR2 SVGEGT. Here the CDR3 reads CASSYLTGGTDTQYF. CDR3 DNA (partial): TGTGCCAGCAGTTACCTTACAGGGGGCACAGATACG.

As concerns this clone: The read halts 3 residues ahead of the CDR3 end, with the missing end drawn from the germline J gene. V usage is TRBV5-6 and J usage is TRBJ1-1; TRBD1 matches 7 bases. The length of the CDR3 is 13 residues. J gave up 1 base and V 4 bases, and 1 base lay outside the gene matches. CDR1 and CDR2 from the germline V gene are SGHDT and YYEEEE. The CDR3 bases that were read are TGTGCCAGCAGCCAGGGGGGGAACACTGAA. Its translation is CASSQGGNTE. The full CDR3 is CASSQGGNTEAFF.

In regard to this clone: The observed sequence ends 3 residues before the CDR3 terminus, with the missing tail filled in from the germline J gene. This chain uses TRBV18 with TRBJ2-2; 15 positions match TRBD2. This CDR3 has 20 amino acids. Germline loops: CDR1 KGHSH, CDR2 LQKENI. With 0 bases clipped from V and 0 bases from J, the junction kept 5 bases outside the gene matches. The CDR3 bases that were read are TGTGCCAGCTCACCACCGAGGACTAGCGGGAGGGCTGCGAACACCGGGGAG. Its translation: CASSPPRTSGRAANTGE. The entire CDR3 reads CASSPPRTSGRAANTGELFF.

Remarks on this clone: The read finishes 3 residues shy of the CDR3 end, and the germline J gene is used to complete it. This chain uses TRBV11-2 with TRBJ2-7; TRBD1 or TRBD2 may be the D gene (6 bases each). This CDR3 region has 13 residues. The V and J ends lost 11 bases and 6 bases respectively, with 20 bases between them. Germline V gene data show CDR1 as SGHAT and CDR2 as FQNNGV. The DNA read from the CDR3 is TGTGCCCCTAATTTAGAAGGGGGAGGCGAG. Encoded protein: CAPNLEGGGE. The whole CDR3 protein reads CAPNLEGGGEQYF.

As regards this clone: The read ends 3 residues before the CDR3 terminus; that terminus is restored from the germline J gene. The J gene is TRBJ1-2, the V gene TRBV5-1; D not resolved. The CDR3 consists of 13 residues. Per the germline V gene, CDR1 is SGHRS and CDR2 is YFSETQ. V was pared by 0 bases and J by 6 bases, with 9 bases between. CDR3 bases read: TGCGCCAGCAGCTTGGACGGGTGGGATGGC. This encodes CASSLDGWDG. The full CDR3 protein is CASSLDGWDGYTF.

As for this clone: The read halts 3 residues ahead of the CDR3 end, with the missing end drawn from the germline J gene. The J gene is TRBJ1-2, the V gene TRBV14; D possibly corresponds to TRBD1 (5 bases). Trimming took 4 bases from V and 4 from J, leaving 16 bases between them. The CDR3 runs 15 residues. Germline CDR1 is SGHDN and CDR2 is FVKESK. This CDR3 is CASSLSPGNRYGYTF. The part of the CDR3 DNA that was read is TGTGCCAGCAGCCTATCCCCAGGGAACCGCTATGGC.

In regard to this clone: The CDR3 goes on 3 residues after the read ends, and that part is filled in from the germline J gene. This rearrangement joins TRBV2 to TRBJ2-7; 7 nucleotides match TRBD2. Germline V CDR1 and CDR2: SNHLY, FYNNEI. This CDR3 has 18 residues. The J segment lost 0 bases and the V segment lost 8 bases, leaving 19 bases of the junction unmatched. The CDR3 sequence: CASQAYTGGRPHSYEQYF. The CDR3 DNA, read in part, is TGTGCCAGCCAAGCATATACCGGCGGGAGACCCCACTCCTACGAG.

For this clone: The read finishes 3 residues shy of the CDR3 end, and the germline J gene is used to complete it. This sequence joins TRBV7-2 and TRBJ1-5; tentative D call: TRBD1 (5 bases). Germline CDR1 and CDR2: SGHTA and FQGNSA. V lost 5 bases to trimming and J lost 7 bases, with 15 bases between them. There are 14 residues in the CDR3. This CDR3 reads CASSLGGGLQPQHF. The CDR3 DNA, read in part, is TGTGCCAGCAGCCTGGGGGGGGGTTTACAGCCC.

As regards this clone: Read sequence stops 3 residues before the CDR3 end, and the germline J gene provides the missing end. The chain carries TRBV5-1 and TRBJ2-7; D uncertain. The CDR3 extends over 13 amino acids. Trimming left V 7 bases short and J 2 bases short, with 13 bases between. Germline CDR1 is SGHRS and CDR2 is YFSETQ. The CDR3 here is CASASTSPYEQYF. Partial CDR3 DNA: TGCGCCAGCGCCAGTACATCCCCCTACGAG.

With respect to this clone: From the germline J gene comes the end of the CDR3, since the read stops 3 residues before it. The genes are TRBV7-9 and TRBJ1-1, with D perhaps matching TRBD1 (5 bases). The CDR3 covers 13 residues. The V gene's germline CDR1 is SEHNR and CDR2 FQNEAQ (reference sequence). V lost 2 bases and J 6 bases, leaving 10 bases between the germline ends. CDR3 protein: CASSLRDFAEAFF. The DNA read from the CDR3 is TGTGCCAGCAGCTTAAGGGACTTCGCTGAA. Complete variable domain (other parts from reference TRBV7-9 and TRBJ1-1): DTGVSQNPRHKITKRGQNVTFRCDPISEHNRLYWYRQTLGQGPEFLTYFQNEAQLEKSRLLSDRFSAERPKGSFSTLEIQRTEQGDSAMYLCASSLRDFAEAFFGQGTRLTVV.

Details on this clone: The sequenced fragment ends 3 residues before the CDR3 boundary, so the rest is inferred from the germline J gene. V and J are TRBV18 and TRBJ1-1; D uncertain. This CDR3 contains 14 residues. Trimming stripped 0 bases from V and 0 bases from J, with 5 bases between. Germline V gives CDR1 KGHSH, CDR2 LQKENI. CDR3 DNA, as far as it was read: TGTGCCAGCTCACCACCCTCAGTGAACACTGAA. This encodes CASSPPSVNTE. The CDR3, in full, reads CASSPPSVNTEAFF.

With regard to this clone: The CDR3 end lies 3 residues beyond the end of the read and is filled in from the germline J gene. The genes are TRBV19 and TRBJ1-2; tentatively, D is TRBD1 (6 bases). CDR3 length: 13 amino acids. Germline V gives CDR1 LNHDA, CDR2 SQIVND (reference sequence). The sequenced part of the CDR3 DNA is TGTGCCAGTAGTATGGGAACAGGGCGAGGC. Amino acid sequence: CASSMGTGRG. The full CDR3 protein is CASSMGTGRGYTF.

With regard to this clone: At one boundary the junction diverges from the germline segment, which might be a read error. The read ends 3 residues before the CDR3 terminus; that terminus is restored from the germline J gene. Distinct nucleotide sequences in the sample also encode this CDR3. The rearrangement uses TRBV30 and TRBJ1-3; D might be TRBD1 (6 bases). The CDR3 is 13 residues long. Germline values: CDR1 GTSNPN, CDR2 SVGIG (reference sequence). The covered CDR3 bases are TGTGCTTGGAGGGGGGCGTTCCGTAACACA. This sequence encodes CAWRGAFRNT. The full CDR3 sequence reads CAWRGAFRNTIYF.